Presented here are 29 T cell receptor beta chains from one specimen sequenced in a study of T cell responses to AZD1222 COVID-19 vaccine. Profiled with immunoSEQ multiplex PCR; TCRdb holds only in-frame clones, not every one. The table records 90,000 to 150,000 clones, 70% to 90% of them present only once. The sample in question was peripheral blood, obtained on day 0 of AZD1222 vaccination. The receptor set was obtained from an adult in good health.

This chain joins TRBV29-1 and TRBJ2-7; 16 bases match TRBD2. Germline values: CDR1 SQVTM, CDR2 ANQGSEA. Trimming removed 6 bases from V and 6 bases from J; junction bases left unmatched: 8. The CDR3 loop spans 15 amino acids. The CDR3 spells CSVIYGTSGRAEQYF. CDR3 bases: TGCAGCGTCATATACGGGACTAGCGGGAGGGCCGAGCAGTACTTC.

As for this clone: Other DNA sequences in this specimen translate into the identical CDR3. The genes are TRBV28 and TRBJ1-2; D remains unclear. Germline loops: CDR1 MDHEN, CDR2 SYDVKM. The V end lost 4 bases, the J end lost 1 base, and 4 bases lay between the germline ends. CDR3 size: 12 residues. The CDR3 sequence is CASSSLNYGYTF. The CDR3 coding sequence is TGTGCCAGCAGTTCCCTTAACTATGGCTACACCTTC.

This sequence joins TRBV25-1 and TRBJ2-6; tentatively, D is TRBD1 or TRBD2 (5 bases each). CDR1 is MGHDK, CDR2 SYGVNS, per germline. With 3 bases removed from V and 3 bases from J, the gap between germline ends came to 9 bases. This CDR3 comprises 15 residues. CDR3 residues: CASSEWGNGANVLTF. CDR3 DNA sequence: TGTGCCAGCAGTGAGTGGGGGAATGGGGCCAACGTCCTGACTTTC.

The chain employs TRBV13 and TRBJ1-1; D not resolved. CDR3 size: 14 residues. V dropped 5 bases and J dropped 6 bases, with 16 bases sitting between them. In germline, CDR1 is PRHDT, CDR2 FYEKMQ (reference sequence). CDR3 amino acids: CASSPGGTVAEAFF. DNA of the CDR3: TGTGCCAGCAGCCCGGGAGGTACCGTCGCTGAAGCTTTCTTT.

The chain carries TRBV6-5 and TRBJ1-3; D gene ambiguous. Germline values: CDR1 MNHEY, CDR2 SVGAGI. This CDR3 contains 14 residues. Trimming removed 6 bases at V and 0 bases at J, with 9 bases between. In DNA form, the CDR3 reads TGTGCCAGCAGCCTAACCAGCTCTGGAAACACCATATATTTT. Translated: CASSLTSSGNTIYF.

The chain is built from TRBV7-6 and TRBJ2-1; D is perhaps TRBD1 (5 bases). Per the germline V gene, CDR1 is SGHVS and CDR2 is FNYEAQ. Trimming pared 5 bases from V and 1 base from J, leaving 30 bases between. The CDR3 is made up of 21 amino acids. The CDR3 coding sequence is TGTGCCAGCAGCCTCGCGCTTGGACGGGCTACCCGCAAGGGGTCCTACAATGAGCAGTTCTTC. This encodes CASSLALGRATRKGSYNEQFF.

The chain recombines TRBV18 with TRBJ2-3; D is undetermined. CDR3 length: 13 amino acids. The germline V gene encodes CDR1 KGHSH and CDR2 LQKENI. Deletions cut 3 bases from V and 2 bases from J, with 6 bases between. CDR3 amino acids: CASSPGYTDTQYF. The CDR3 bases are TGTGCCAGCTCACCGGGATACACAGATACGCAGTATTTT. Full variable domain (missing parts from reference TRBV18 and TRBJ2-3): NAGVMQNPRHLVRRRGQEARLRCSPMKGHSHVYWYRQLPEEGLKFMVYLQKENIIDESGMPKERFSAEFPKEGPSILRIQQVVRGDSAAYFCASSPGYTDTQYFGPGTRLTVL.

The chain uses TRBV7-3 and TRBJ1-4; no clear D gene. Germline values: CDR1 SGHTA, CDR2 FQGTGA. V was pared by 5 bases and J by 7 bases, with 11 bases between. CDR3 size: 13 residues. CDR3 DNA: TGTGCCAGCAGCAGAGGGAGTGGTGAAAAACTGTTTTTT. Amino acid sequence: CASSRGSGEKLFF.

This clone was seen more than once but under ten times. The rearrangement joins TRBV11-2 to TRBJ2-3; D is perhaps TRBD1 or TRBD2 (6 bases each). In germline, CDR1 is SGHAT, CDR2 FQNNGV. V was pared by 1 base and J by 6 bases, with 17 bases between. The CDR3 is 16 residues long. This chain's CDR3 is CASSLVGGRARDTQYF. Here the CDR3 DNA reads TGTGCCAGCAGCTTAGTCGGGGGCAGGGCGAGGGATACGCAGTATTTT.

The rearrangement links TRBV5-1 to TRBJ2-1; TRBD2 matches 8 bases. The CDR3 is made up of 15 amino acids. The ends lost 0 bases at V and 4 bases at J; junction bases unmatched: 3. CDR1 is SGHRS and CDR2 is YFSETQ in the germline V gene. CDR3 sequence: CASSLVREAYNEQFF. CDR3 bases: TGCGCCAGCAGCTTGGTGCGGGAGGCATACAATGAGCAGTTCTTC.

The genes are TRBV6-5 and TRBJ1-3; no clear D gene. The V end was cut by 7 bases, the J end by 3 bases, with 16 bases between. Looked up from germline, CDR1 is MNHEY and CDR2 is SVGAGI. The length of the CDR3 is 15 residues. CDR3 region: CASKSNPQNGNTIYF. CDR3 sequence (DNA): TGTGCCAGCAAATCCAACCCCCAGAATGGAAACACCATATATTTT.

The chain carries TRBV25-1 and TRBJ2-7; D is undetermined. V shed 5 bases and J shed 3 bases, with 11 bases lying between them. CDR3 length: 13 amino acids. CDR1 MGHDK and CDR2 SYGVNS come from the germline V gene. This chain's CDR3 is CASSSSAGYEQYF. In nucleotides, the CDR3 is TGTGCCAGCAGTTCATCAGCCGGCTACGAGCAGTACTTC.

The chain joins TRBV6-2 or TRBV6-3 to TRBJ1-5, with 7 bases aligning to TRBD1. CDR1 and CDR2 (germline): MNHEY, SVGEGT. The CDR3 extends over 15 amino acids. V lost 2 bases and J lost 4; bases outside the gene matches: 5. The CDR3 DNA reads as TGTGCCAGCAGTTACATCACAGGGGATAATCAGCCCCAGCATTTT. Protein product: CASSYITGDNQPQHF.

V gene TRBV7-9 combines with J gene TRBJ1-2; D gene uncertain. Per the germline V gene, CDR1 is SEHNR and CDR2 is FQNEAQ (reference sequence). V lost 5 bases and J lost 4, with 11 bases in between. CDR3 length: 13 residues. The chain's CDR3 is CASSLTVGYGYTF. DNA for the CDR3: TGTGCCAGCAGCCTAACAGTGGGCTATGGCTACACCTTC. Complete variable domain (other parts from reference TRBV7-9 and TRBJ1-2): DTGVSQNPRHKITKRGQNVTFRCDPISEHNRLYWYRQTLGQGPEFLTYFQNEAQLEKSRLLSDRFSAERPKGSFSTLEIQRTEQGDSAMYLCASSLTVGYGYTFGSGTRLTVV.

The sample holds one count of this clone. CDR3 nucleotide sequence: TGTGCCAGCAGCCGACAGGGGGCAGACACTGAAGCTTTCTTT. As protein: CASSRQGADTEAFF. The chain uses TRBV11-3 and TRBJ1-1; 10 nucleotides line up with TRBD1. The CDR3 length is 14 residues. With V trimmed by 5 bases and J by 3 bases, 3 bases remained unmatched. From germline, CDR1 is SGHNT and CDR2 YENEEA.

J is TRBJ2-3 and V is TRBV15; D possibly uses TRBD1 or TRBD2 (5 bases each). The length of the CDR3 is 13 residues. Germline V lookup: CDR1 LNHNV, CDR2 YYDKDF (reference sequence). Trimming stripped 2 bases from V and 6 bases from J, with 9 bases between. The CDR3 is CATSRRDPDTQYF. DNA for the CDR3: TGTGCCACCAGCAGAAGGGACCCTGATACGCAGTATTTT.

This clone has only one observation. The chain has TRBV28 and TRBJ1-4, with 9 positions matching TRBD1. This CDR3 has 18 amino acids. CDR1 MDHEN and CDR2 SYDVKM come from the germline V gene. J lost 1 base, V lost 6 bases, and 12 bases had no gene match. CDR3 bases: TGTGCCAGCAGGCGGGCCGGGACAGGGATTCTAACTAATGAAAAACTGTTTTTT. Protein: CASRRAGTGILTNEKLFF.

As to this clone: Other nucleotide sequences in the sample specify the same CDR3. The chain employs TRBV5-4 and TRBJ2-1; D gene ambiguous. The V and J ends lost 0 bases and 7 bases respectively, with 2 bases between them. The germline V gene encodes CDR1 SGHNT and CDR2 YYREEE (reference sequence). This CDR3 region has 11 residues. CDR3 loop: CASSLANEQFF. The CDR3 bases are TGTGCCAGCAGCTTGGCAAATGAGCAGTTCTTC.

A remark on this clone: Other DNA sequences in the sample encode the same CDR3. The J gene is TRBJ1-6, the V gene TRBV28; TRBD1 matches at 10 bases. The CDR3 consists of 14 residues. The germline V gene has CDR1 MDHEN and CDR2 SYDVKM. V was clipped by 5 bases and J by 7 bases; unmatched bases: 2. CDR3 sequence (DNA): TGTGCCAGCAGTCCGGGACAGGGGAATTCACCCCTCCACTTT. It codes for CASSPGQGNSPLHF.

In DNA form, the CDR3 reads TGCGCCAGCAGCTTGTCAGGGGGCGAAACAGATACGCAGTATTTT. Its protein is CASSLSGGETDTQYF. The chain combines TRBV5-1 with TRBJ2-3, with 8 bases that match TRBD1. The germline gives CDR1 SGHRS, CDR2 YFSETQ. The CDR3 extends over 15 amino acids. V gave up 1 base and J gave up 3 bases; unmatched junction bases: 4.

This chain connects TRBV4-1 to TRBJ1-5, with a tentative D call TRBD1 (5 bases). The CDR3 covers 16 residues. Germline V gives CDR1 MGHRA, CDR2 YSYEKL. The germline V and J ends were trimmed by 0 bases and 9 bases, with 18 bases remaining between them. This CDR3 is CASSQDLTGAVWPQHF. The CDR3 DNA is TGCGCCAGCAGCCAAGATCTTACTGGGGCGGTATGGCCCCAGCATTTT.

The rearrangement uses TRBV7-9 and TRBJ1-4; D not resolved. The CDR3 sequence is 13 residues long. Per the germline V gene, CDR1 is SEHNR and CDR2 is FQNEAQ (reference sequence). V lost 1 base and J 15 bases, leaving 15 bases between the germline ends. As DNA, the CDR3 is TGTGCCAGCAGCTTAGTAGATACTTCTGCGGTGTTTTTT. Translated, it gives CASSLVDTSAVFF.

The chain has TRBV9 and TRBJ2-7, with 13 positions matching TRBD2. V shed 4 bases and J 2 bases; nucleotides not matched to a gene: 6. Germline V lookup: CDR1 SGDLS, CDR2 YYNGEE. The CDR3 totals 16 residues. For the CDR3, the DNA is TGTGCCAGCAGCCCTCGACTAGCGGGAGGAACCTACGAGCAGTACTTC. Protein product: CASSPRLAGGTYEQYF. Full variable domain (outside the CDR3, taken from reference TRBV9 and TRBJ2-7): DSGVTQTPKHLITATGQRVTLRCSPRSGDLSVYWYQQSLDQGLQFLIQYYNGEERAKGNILERFSAQQFPDLHSELNLSSLELGDSALYFCASSPRLAGGTYEQYFGPGTRLTVT.

The chain links TRBV7-9 to TRBJ1-1; tentative D call: TRBD1 (5 bases). Trimming took off 2 bases at V and 1 base at J, with 11 bases between the two ends. CDR3 length: 15 amino acids. Per the germline V gene, CDR1 is SEHNR and CDR2 is FQNEAQ (reference sequence). CDR3 sequence: CASSLSRGGNTEAFF. Written as DNA, the CDR3 is TGTGCCAGCAGCTTATCTAGGGGAGGGAACACTGAAGCTTTCTTT. The entire variable domain, with the rest obtained from reference TRBV7-9 and TRBJ1-1, is as follows: DTGVSQNPRHKITKRGQNVTFRCDPISEHNRLYWYRQTLGQGPEFLTYFQNEAQLEKSRLLSDRFSAERPKGSFSTLEIQRTEQGDSAMYLCASSLSRGGNTEAFFGQGTRLTVV.

DNA for the CDR3: TGCGCCAGCAGCCGAACCGGGACCTTCAGCTCTGGAAACACCATATATTTT. Translated, it gives CASSRTGTFSSGNTIYF. V gene TRBV4-1 combines with J gene TRBJ1-3, with D possibly TRBD1 on 5 matching bases. This CDR3 has 17 residues. Germline loops: CDR1 MGHRA, CDR2 YSYEKL. Trimming cost V 4 bases and J 0 bases, with 16 bases left between them.

The chain recombines TRBV5-5 with TRBJ2-3, with 9 bases fitting TRBD1. V lost 4 bases, J lost 4 bases, and 4 bases stayed unmatched. The germline V gene has CDR1 SGHKS and CDR2 YYEKEE (reference sequence). The CDR3 loop spans 14 amino acids. The CDR3 loop reads CASSLGQGADTQYF. The CDR3 DNA sequence: TGTGCCAGCAGCCTGGGACAGGGCGCAGATACGCAGTATTTT.

Only a few counts were recorded for this clone. The V call is TRBV9, the J call TRBJ2-1; 11 nucleotides align to TRBD2. Germline V gene lookup returns CDR1 SGDLS and CDR2 YYNGEE. The ends lost 3 bases at V and 10 bases at J; junction bases unmatched: 9. The CDR3 has 15 amino acids. Here the CDR3 reads CASSASTSGKEEQFF. For the CDR3, the DNA is TGTGCCAGCAGCGCTTCGACTAGCGGGAAGGAGGAGCAGTTCTTC.

This clone was recorded many times. The chain carries TRBV28 and TRBJ1-6; perhaps TRBD1 as D (6 bases). CDR1 and CDR2 (germline): MDHEN, SYDVKM. Between the trimmed V and J ends, which lost 2 bases and 7 bases, there was a span of 12 bases. CDR3 length: 15 residues. CDR3 protein: CASSLQGMRNSPLHF. The CDR3 DNA follows: TGTGCCAGCAGTTTACAGGGGATGCGGAATTCACCCCTCCACTTT.

The V gene is TRBV28, the J gene TRBJ2-7; D is uncertain. This CDR3 contains 10 residues. The germline V and J ends were trimmed by 5 bases and 4 bases, with 3 bases remaining between them. Germline V CDR1 and CDR2: MDHEN, SYDVKM. For the CDR3, the DNA is TGTGCCAGCAGTAAATACGAGCAGTACTTC. Translated, it gives CASSKYEQYF.